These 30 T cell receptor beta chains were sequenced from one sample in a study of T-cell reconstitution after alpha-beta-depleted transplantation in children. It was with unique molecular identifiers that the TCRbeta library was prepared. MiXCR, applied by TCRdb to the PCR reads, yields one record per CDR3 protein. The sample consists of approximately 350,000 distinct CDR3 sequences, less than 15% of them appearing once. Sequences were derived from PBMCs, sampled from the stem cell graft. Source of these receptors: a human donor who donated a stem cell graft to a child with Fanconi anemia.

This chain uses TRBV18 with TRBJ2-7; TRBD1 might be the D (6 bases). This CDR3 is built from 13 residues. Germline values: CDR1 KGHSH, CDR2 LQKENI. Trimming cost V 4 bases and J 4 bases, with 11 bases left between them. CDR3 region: CASSQATGYEQYV. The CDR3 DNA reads TGTGCCAGCTCACAAGCGACAGGTTACGAGCAGTACGTC.

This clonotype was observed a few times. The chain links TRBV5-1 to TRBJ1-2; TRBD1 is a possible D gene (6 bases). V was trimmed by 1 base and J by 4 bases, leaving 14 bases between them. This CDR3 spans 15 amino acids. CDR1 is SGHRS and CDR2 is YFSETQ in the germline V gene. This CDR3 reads CASSLSGGGGYGYTF. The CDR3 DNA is TGCGCCAGCAGCTTGTCTGGGGGCGGTGGCTATGGCTACACCTTC.

CDR3 in DNA: TGTGCCAGCAGCCGGCGGCAGGGTTTTTATAATTCACCCCTCCACTTT. Its protein is CASSRRQGFYNSPLHF. The chain recombines TRBV5-6 with TRBJ1-6; D possibly corresponds to TRBD1 (5 bases). V was pared by 4 bases and J by 4 bases, with 15 bases between. The CDR3 sequence is 16 residues long. The germline CDR1 and CDR2 sequences are SGHDT and YYEEEE. The full variable domain, rest sourced from reference TRBV5-6 and TRBJ1-6, is DAGVTQSPTHLIKTRGQQVTLRCSPKSGHDTVSWYQQALGQGPQFIFQYYEEEERQRGNFPDRFSGHQFPNYSSELNVNALLLGDSALYLCASSRRQGFYNSPLHFGNGTRLTVT.

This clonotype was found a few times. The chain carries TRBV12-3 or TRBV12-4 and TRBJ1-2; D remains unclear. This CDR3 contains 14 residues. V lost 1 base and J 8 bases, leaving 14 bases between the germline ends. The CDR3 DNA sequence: TGTGCCAGCAGTTTAGGGCGGCAAGGGCGAGGCTACACCTTC. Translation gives CASSLGRQGRGYTF.

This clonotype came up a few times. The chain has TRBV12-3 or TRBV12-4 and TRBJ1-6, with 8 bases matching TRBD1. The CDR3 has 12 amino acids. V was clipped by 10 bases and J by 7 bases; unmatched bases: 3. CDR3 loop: CAIRTGNSPLHF. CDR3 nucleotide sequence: TGTGCCATTAGGACAGGGAATTCACCCCTCCACTTT.

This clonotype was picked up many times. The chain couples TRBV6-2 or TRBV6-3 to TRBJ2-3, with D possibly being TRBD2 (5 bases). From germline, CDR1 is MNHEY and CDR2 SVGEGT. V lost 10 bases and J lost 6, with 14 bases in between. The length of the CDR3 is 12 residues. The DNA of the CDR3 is TGTGCCACAGCTTTAGCGTCGGATACGCAGTATTTT. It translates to CATALASDTQYF.

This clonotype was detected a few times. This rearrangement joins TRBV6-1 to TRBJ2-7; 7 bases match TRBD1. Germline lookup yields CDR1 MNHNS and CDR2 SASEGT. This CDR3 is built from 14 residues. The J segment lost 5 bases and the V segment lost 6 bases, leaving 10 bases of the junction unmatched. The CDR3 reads CASRPHRGRNEQYV. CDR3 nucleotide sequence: TGTGCCAGCAGACCCCACAGGGGTCGCAACGAGCAGTACGTC.

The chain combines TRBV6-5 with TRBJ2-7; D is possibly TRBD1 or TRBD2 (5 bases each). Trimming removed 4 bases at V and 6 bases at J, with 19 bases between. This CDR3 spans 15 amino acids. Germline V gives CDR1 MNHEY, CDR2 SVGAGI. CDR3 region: CASSLAGRTRVEQYF. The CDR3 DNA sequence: TGTGCCAGCAGTTTGGCAGGGCGGACGAGGGTCGAGCAGTACTTC.

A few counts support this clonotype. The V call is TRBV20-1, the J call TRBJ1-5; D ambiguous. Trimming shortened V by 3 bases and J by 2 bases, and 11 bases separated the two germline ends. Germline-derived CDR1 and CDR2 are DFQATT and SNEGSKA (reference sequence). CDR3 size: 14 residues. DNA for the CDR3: TGCAGTGCTAGTGAGTCCCGGGGCAATCAGCCCCAGCATTTT. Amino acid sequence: CSASESRGNQPQHF.

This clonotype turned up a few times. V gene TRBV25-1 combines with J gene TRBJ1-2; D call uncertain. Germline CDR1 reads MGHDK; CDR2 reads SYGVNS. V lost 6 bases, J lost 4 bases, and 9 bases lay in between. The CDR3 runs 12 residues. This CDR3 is CASSADFYGYTF. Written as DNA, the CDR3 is TGTGCCAGCAGCGCAGACTTCTATGGCTACACCTTC.

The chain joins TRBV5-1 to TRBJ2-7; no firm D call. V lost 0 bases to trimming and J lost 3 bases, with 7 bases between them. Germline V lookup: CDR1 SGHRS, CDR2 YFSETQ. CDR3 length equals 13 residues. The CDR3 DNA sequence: TGCGCCAGCAGCTTGGATACTCACTACGAGCAGTACTTC. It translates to CASSLDTHYEQYF.

CDR3 DNA sequence: TGTGCCAGCAGCCTGGGACCACTTAACTATGGCTACACCTTC. It codes for CASSLGPLNYGYTF. This sequence joins TRBV7-2 and TRBJ1-2; the D gene is possibly TRBD1 (5 bases). Trimming removed 5 bases at V and 1 base at J, with 11 bases between. There are 14 residues in the CDR3. Germline V lookup: CDR1 SGHTA, CDR2 FQGNSA.

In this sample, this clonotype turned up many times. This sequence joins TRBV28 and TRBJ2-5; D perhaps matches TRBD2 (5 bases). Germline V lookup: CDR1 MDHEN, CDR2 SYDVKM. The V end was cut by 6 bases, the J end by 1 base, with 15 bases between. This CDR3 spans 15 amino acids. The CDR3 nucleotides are TGTGCCAGCAGCCCCTCTAACGGACTCCAAGAGACCCAGTACTTC. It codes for CASSPSNGLQETQYF.

CDR3 region: CSADPGQITGELFF. For the CDR3, the DNA is TGCAGTGCTGATCCAGGACAGATCACCGGGGAGCTGTTTTTT. V gene TRBV20-1 combines with J gene TRBJ2-2; TRBD1 is a possible D gene (6 bases). CDR3 size: 14 residues. Trimming shortened V by 5 bases and J by 4 bases, and 14 bases separated the two germline ends. Per germline, CDR1 DFQATT and CDR2 SNEGSKA (reference sequence).

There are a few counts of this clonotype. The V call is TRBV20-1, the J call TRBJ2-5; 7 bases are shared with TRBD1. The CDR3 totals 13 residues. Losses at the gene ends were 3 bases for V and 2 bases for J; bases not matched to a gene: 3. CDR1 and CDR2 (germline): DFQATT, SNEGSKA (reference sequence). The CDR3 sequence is CSARKGQQETQYF. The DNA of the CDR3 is TGCAGTGCTAGGAAGGGACAGCAAGAGACCCAGTACTTC.

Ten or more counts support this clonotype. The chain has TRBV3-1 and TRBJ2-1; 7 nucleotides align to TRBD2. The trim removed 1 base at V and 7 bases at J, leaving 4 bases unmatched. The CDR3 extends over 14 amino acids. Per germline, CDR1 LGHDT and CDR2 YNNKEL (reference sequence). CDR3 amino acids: CASSQGAGGNEQFF. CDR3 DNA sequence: TGTGCCAGCAGCCAAGGGGCCGGGGGGAATGAGCAGTTCTTC.

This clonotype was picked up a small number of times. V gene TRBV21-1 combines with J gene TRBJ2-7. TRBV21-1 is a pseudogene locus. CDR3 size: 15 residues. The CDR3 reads CASVMYKGCSYEQYF. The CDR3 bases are TGTGCCAGCGTCATGTATAAGGGGTGCTCCTACGAGCAGTACTTC.

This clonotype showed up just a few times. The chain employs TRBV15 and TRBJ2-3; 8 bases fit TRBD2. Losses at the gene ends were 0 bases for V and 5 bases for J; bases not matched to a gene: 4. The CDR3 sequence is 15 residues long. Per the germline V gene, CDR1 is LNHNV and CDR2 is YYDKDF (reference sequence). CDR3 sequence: CATSRDRSGGDTQYF. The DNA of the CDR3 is TGTGCCACCAGCAGAGATAGGAGCGGGGGAGATACGCAGTATTTT.

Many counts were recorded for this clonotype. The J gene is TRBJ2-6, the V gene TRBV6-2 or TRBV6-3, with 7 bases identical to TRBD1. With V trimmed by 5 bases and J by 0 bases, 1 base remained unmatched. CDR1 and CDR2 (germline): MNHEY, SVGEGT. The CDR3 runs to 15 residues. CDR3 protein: CASSRTGSGANVLTF. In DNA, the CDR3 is TGTGCCAGCAGTCGGACAGGCTCTGGGGCCAACGTCCTGACTTTC.

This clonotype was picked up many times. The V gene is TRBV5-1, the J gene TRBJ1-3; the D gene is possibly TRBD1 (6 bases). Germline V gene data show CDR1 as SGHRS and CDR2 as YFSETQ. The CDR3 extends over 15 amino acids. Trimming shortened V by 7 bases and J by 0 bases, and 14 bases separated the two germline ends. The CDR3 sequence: CASAQGPPSGNTIYF. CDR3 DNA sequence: TGCGCCAGCGCGCAGGGGCCACCCTCTGGAAACACCATATATTTT. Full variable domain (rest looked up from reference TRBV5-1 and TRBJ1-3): KAGVTQTPRYLIKTRGQQVTLSCSPISGHRSVSWYQQTPGQGLQFLFEYFSETQRNKGNFPGRFSGRQFSNSRSEMNVSTLELGDSALYLCASAQGPPSGNTIYFGEGSWLTVV.

DNA of the CDR3: TGCAGCGTTGATAGGGGCGGGATCGGGGAGCTGTTTTTT. Translating gives CSVDRGGIGELFF. The chain uses TRBV29-1 and TRBJ2-2, with D tentatively TRBD2 (6 bases). The CDR3 totals 13 residues. From germline, CDR1 is SQVTM and CDR2 ANQGSEA. V shed 3 bases and J shed 7 bases, with 12 bases lying between them.

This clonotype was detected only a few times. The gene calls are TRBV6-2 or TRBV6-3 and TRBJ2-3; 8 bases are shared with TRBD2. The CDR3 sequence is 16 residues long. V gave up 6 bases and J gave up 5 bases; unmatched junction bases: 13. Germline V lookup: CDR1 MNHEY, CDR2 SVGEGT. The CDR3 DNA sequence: TGTGCCAGCAGCTCACCCTTCGGGGGGGCGGGAGATACGCAGTATTTT. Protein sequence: CASSSPFGGAGDTQYF.

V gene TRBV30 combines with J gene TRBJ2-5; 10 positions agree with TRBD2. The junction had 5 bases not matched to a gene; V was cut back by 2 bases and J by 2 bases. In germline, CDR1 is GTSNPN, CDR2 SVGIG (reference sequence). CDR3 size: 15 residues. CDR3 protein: CAWSISGGSQETQYF. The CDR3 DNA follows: TGTGCCTGGAGTATTAGCGGGGGGTCACAAGAGACCCAGTACTTC.

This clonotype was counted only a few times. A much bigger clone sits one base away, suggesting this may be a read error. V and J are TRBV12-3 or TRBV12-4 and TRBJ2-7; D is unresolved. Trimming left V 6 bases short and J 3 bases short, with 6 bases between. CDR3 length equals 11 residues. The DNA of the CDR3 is TGTGCCAGCAGATCAATCTACGAGCAGTACTTC. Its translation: CASRSIYEQYF.

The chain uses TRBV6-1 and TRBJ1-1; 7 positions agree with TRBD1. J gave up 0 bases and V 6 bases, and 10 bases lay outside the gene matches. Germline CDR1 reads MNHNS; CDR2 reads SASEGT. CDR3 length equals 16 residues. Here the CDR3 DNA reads TGTGCCAGCAGCCAAACGGGACAGCGCATGAACACTGAAGCTTTCTTT. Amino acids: CASSQTGQRMNTEAFF.

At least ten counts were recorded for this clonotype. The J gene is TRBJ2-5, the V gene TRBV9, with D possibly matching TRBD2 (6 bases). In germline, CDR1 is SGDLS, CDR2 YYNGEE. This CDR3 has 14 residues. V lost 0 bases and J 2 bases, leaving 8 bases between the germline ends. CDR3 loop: CASSVGTTQETQYF. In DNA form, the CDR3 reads TGTGCCAGCAGCGTAGGGACTACTCAAGAGACCCAGTACTTC.

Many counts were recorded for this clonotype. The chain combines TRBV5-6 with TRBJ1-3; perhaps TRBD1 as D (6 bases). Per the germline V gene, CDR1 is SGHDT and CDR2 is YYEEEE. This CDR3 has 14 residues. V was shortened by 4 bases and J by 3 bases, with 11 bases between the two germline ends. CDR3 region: CASSLRGSGNTIYF. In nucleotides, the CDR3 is TGTGCCAGCAGCCTGAGGGGGAGTGGAAACACCATATATTTT.

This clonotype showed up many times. The CDR3 bases are TGTGCCGACCAAACAGGGGTTCTCAACACTGAAGCTTTCTTT. Translating gives CADQTGVLNTEAFF. The chain employs TRBV2 and TRBJ1-1, with 7 positions matching TRBD1. The germline gives CDR1 SNHLY, CDR2 FYNNEI. V dropped 11 bases and J dropped 2; count of bases not matched to a gene: 11. This CDR3 has 14 amino acids.

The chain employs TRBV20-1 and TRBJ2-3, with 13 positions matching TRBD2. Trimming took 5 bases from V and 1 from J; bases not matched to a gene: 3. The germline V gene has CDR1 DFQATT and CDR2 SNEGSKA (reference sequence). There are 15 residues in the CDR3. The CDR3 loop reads CSAPTSGGGTDTQYF. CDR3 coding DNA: TGCAGTGCTCCCACTAGCGGGGGGGGCACAGATACGCAGTATTTT.

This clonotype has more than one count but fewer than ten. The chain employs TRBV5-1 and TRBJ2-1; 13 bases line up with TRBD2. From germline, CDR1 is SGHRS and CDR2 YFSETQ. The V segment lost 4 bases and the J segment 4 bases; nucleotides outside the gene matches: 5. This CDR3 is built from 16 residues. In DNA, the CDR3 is TGCGCCAGCAGCACCGGACTAGCGGGGGTGTACAATGAGCAGTTCTTC. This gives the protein CASSTGLAGVYNEQFF.